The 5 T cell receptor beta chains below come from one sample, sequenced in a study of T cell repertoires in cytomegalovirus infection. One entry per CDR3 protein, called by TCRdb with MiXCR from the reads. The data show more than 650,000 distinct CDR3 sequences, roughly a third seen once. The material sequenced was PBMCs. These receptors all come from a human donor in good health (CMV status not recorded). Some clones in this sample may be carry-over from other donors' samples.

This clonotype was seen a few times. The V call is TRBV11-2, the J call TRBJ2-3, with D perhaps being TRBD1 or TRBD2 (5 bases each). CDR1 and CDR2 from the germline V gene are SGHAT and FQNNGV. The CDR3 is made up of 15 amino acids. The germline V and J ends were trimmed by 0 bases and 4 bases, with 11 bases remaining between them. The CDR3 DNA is TGTGCCAGCAGCTTAGAGGGGGAGCGAGCAGATACGCAGTATTTT. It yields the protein CASSLEGERADTQYF.

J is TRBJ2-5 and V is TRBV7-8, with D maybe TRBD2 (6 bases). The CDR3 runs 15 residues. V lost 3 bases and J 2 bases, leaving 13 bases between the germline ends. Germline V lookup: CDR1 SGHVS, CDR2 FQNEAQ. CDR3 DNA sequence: TGTGCCAGCAGCTTTCGGGGCGGGGAGCAAGAGACCCAGTACTTC. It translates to CASSFRGGEQETQYF.

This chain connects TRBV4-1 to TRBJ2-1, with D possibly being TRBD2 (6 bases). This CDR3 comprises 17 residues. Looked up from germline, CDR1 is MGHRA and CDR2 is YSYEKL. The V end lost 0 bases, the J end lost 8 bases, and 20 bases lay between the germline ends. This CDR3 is CASSQERRLDIFDEQFF. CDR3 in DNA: TGCGCCAGCAGCCAAGAAAGACGACTAGATATTTTCGATGAGCAGTTCTTC.

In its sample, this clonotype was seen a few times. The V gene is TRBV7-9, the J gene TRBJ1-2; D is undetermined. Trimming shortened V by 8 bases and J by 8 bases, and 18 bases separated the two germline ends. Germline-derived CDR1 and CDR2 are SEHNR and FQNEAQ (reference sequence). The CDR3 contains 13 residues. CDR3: CASAPPGSVGYTF. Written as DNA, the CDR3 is TGTGCCAGCGCCCCACCAGGATCGGTCGGCTACACCTTC.

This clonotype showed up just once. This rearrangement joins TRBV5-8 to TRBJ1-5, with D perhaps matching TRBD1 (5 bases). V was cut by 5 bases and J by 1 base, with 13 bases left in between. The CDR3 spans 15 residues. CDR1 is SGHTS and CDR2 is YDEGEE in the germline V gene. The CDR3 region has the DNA TGTGCCAGCAGAGATCGACAGCGGAGCAATCAGCCCCAGCATTTT. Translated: CASRDRQRSNQPQHF.